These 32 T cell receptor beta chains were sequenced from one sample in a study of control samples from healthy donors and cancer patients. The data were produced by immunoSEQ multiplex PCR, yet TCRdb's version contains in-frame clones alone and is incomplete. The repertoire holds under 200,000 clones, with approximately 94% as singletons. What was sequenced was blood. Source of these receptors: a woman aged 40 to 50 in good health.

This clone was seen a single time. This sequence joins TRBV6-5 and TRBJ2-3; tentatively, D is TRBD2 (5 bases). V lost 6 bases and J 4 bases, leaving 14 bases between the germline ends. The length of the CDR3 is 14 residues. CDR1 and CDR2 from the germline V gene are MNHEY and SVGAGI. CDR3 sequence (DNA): TGTGCCAGCAGACTAGACAACGGCGCAGATACGCAGTATTTT. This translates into CASRLDNGADTQYF.

CDR3 in DNA: TGTGCCACCAGTGATTTGAAGGGAGCGGGAGTAAGGTTGGGTGAGCAGTTCTTC. Its protein is CATSDLKGAGVRLGEQFF. The V call is TRBV24-1, the J call TRBJ2-1; 8 positions agree with TRBD2. Germline V gene data show CDR1 as KGHDR and CDR2 as SFDVKD. V lost 0 bases, J lost 9 bases, and 15 bases stayed unmatched. CDR3 length equals 18 residues.

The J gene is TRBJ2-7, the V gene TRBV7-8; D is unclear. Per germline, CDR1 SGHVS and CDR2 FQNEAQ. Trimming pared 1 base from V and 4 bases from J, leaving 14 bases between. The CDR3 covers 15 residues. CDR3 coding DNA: TGTGCCAGCAGCTTAGGTCTAGGCGACGGGTACGAGCAGTACTTC. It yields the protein CASSLGLGDGYEQYF.

The CDR3 loop reads CASSYSWDLDTEAFF. The CDR3 region has the DNA TGTGCCAGCAGTTACTCGTGGGATCTGGACACTGAAGCTTTCTTT. This sequence joins TRBV6-5 and TRBJ1-1; no clear D gene. The CDR3 is 15 residues long. Trimming removed 0 bases at V and 3 bases at J, with 11 bases between. The germline V gene encodes CDR1 MNHEY and CDR2 SVGAGI.

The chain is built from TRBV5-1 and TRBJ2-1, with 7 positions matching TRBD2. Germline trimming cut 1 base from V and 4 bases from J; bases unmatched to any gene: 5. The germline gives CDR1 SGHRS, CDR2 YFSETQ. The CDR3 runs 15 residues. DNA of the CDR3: TGCGCCAGCAGCTTGTCCCTAGCGGTTTACAATGAGCAGTTCTTC. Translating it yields CASSLSLAVYNEQFF.

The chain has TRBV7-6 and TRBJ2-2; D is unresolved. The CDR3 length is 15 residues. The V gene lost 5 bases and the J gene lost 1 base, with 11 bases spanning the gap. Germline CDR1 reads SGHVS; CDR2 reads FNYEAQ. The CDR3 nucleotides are TGTGCCAGCAGCCCCCCTGACCAGAACACCGGGGAGCTGTTTTTT. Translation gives CASSPPDQNTGELFF.

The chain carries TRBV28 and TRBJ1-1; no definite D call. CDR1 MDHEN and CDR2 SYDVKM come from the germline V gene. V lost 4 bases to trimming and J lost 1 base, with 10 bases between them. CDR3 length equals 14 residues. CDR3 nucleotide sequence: TGTGCCAGCAGTTATCGGGCAGGGAACACTGAAGCTTTCTTT. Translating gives CASSYRAGNTEAFF.

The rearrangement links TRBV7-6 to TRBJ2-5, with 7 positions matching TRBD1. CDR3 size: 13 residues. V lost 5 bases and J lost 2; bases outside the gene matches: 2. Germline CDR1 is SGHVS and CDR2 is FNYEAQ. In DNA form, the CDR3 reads TGTGCCAGCAGCCGGGACAGTCAAGAGACCCAGTACTTC. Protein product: CASSRDSQETQYF.

The CDR3 DNA reads TGTGCCAGCAGCGTTGGGCAGGCAAACACTGAAGCTTTCTTT. It encodes CASSVGQANTEAFF. V gene TRBV9 combines with J gene TRBJ1-1; D uncertain. Germline V gene lookup returns CDR1 SGDLS and CDR2 YYNGEE. Trimming removed 2 bases from V and 2 bases from J, with 10 bases in between. The CDR3 has 14 amino acids.

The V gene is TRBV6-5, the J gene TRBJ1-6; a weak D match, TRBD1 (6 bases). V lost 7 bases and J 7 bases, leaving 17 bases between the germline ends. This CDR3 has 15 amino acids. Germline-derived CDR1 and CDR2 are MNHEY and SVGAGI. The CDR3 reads CASTWGRGGNSPLHF. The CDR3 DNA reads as TGTGCCAGCACCTGGGGGCGGGGTGGGAATTCACCCCTCCACTTT.

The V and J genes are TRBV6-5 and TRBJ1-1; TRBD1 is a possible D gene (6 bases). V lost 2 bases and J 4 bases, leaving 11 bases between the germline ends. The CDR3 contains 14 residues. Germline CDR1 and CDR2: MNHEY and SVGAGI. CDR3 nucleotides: TGTGCCAGCAGTTACCAGGGGAAGGGCACTGAAGCTTTCTTT. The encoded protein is CASSYQGKGTEAFF.

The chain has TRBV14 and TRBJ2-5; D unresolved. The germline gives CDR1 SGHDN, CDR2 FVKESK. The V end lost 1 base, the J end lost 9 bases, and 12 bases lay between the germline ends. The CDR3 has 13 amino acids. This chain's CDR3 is CASSQASSMAQYF. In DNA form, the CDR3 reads TGTGCCAGCAGCCAAGCCTCGAGTATGGCCCAGTACTTC.

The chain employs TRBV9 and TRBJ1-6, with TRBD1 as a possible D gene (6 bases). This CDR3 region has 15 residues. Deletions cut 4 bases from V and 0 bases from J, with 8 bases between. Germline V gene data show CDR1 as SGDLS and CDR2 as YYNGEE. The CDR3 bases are TGTGCCAGCAGCACGGACAGCTCCTATAATTCACCCCTCCACTTT. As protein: CASSTDSSYNSPLHF.

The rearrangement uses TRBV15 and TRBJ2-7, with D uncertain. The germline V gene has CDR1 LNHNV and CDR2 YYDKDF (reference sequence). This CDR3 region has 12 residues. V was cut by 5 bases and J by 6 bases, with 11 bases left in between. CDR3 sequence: CATSRKAGEQYF. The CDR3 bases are TGTGCCACCAGCCGGAAGGCAGGCGAGCAGTACTTC. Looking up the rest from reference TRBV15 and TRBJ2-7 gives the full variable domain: DAMVIQNPRYQVTQFGKPVTLSCSQTLNHNVMYWYQQKSSQAPKLLFHYYDKDFNNEADTPDNFQSRRPNTSFCFLDIRSPGLGDTAMYLCATSRKAGEQYFGPGTRLTVT.

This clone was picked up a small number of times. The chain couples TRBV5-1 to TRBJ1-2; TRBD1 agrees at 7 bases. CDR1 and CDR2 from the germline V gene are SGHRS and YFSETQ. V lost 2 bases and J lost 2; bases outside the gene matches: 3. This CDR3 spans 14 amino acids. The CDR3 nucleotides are TGCGCCAGCAGCTTACAGGGGCAGAACTATGGCTACACCTTC. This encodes CASSLQGQNYGYTF.

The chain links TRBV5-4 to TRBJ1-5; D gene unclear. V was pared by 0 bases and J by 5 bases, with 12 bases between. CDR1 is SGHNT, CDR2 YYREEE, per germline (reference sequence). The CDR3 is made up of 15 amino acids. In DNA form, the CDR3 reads TGTGCCAGCAGCTTGGACGGCTCCGCCGATCAGCCCCAGCATTTT. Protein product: CASSLDGSADQPQHF. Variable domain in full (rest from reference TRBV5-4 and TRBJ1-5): ETGVTQSPTHLIKTRGQQVTLRCSSQSGHNTVSWYQQALGQGPQFIFQYYREEENGRGNFPPRFSGLQFPNYSSELNVNALELDDSALYLCASSLDGSADQPQHFGDGTRLSIL.

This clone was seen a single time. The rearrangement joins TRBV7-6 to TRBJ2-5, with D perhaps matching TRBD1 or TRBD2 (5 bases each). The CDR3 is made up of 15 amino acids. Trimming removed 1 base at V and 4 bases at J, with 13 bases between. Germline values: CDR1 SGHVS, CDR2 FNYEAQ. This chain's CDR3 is CASSLVLRGTETQYF. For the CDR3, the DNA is TGTGCCAGCAGCTTAGTCCTCCGGGGCACAGAGACCCAGTACTTC.

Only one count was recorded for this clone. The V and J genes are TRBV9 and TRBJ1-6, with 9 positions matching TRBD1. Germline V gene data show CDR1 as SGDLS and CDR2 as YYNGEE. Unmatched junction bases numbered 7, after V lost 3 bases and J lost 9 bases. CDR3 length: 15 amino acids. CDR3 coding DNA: TGTGCCAGCAGCGCGACAGGGGGAACGGGTTCACCCCTCCACTTT. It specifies CASSATGGTGSPLHF. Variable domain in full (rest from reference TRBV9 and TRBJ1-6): DSGVTQTPKHLITATGQRVTLRCSPRSGDLSVYWYQQSLDQGLQFLIQYYNGEERAKGNILERFSAQQFPDLHSELNLSSLELGDSALYFCASSATGGTGSPLHFGNGTRLTVT.

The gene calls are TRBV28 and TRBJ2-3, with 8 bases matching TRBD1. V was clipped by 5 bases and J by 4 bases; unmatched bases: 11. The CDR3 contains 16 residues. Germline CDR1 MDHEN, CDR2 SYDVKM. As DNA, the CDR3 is TGTGCCAGCAGTATGCGGACAGGGTACCTTCCAGATACGCAGTATTTT. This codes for CASSMRTGYLPDTQYF.

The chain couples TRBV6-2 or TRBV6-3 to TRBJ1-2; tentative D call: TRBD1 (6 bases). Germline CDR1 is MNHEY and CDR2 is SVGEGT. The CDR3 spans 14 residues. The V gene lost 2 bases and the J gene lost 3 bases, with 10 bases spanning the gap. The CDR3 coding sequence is TGTGCCAGCAGTTACGTGAGGGGGGACTATGGCTACACCTTC. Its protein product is CASSYVRGDYGYTF.

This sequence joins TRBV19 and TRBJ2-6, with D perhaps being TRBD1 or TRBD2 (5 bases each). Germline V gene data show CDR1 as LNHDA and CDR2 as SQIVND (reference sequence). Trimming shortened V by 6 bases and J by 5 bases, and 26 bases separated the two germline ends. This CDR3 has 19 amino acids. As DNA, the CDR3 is TGTGCCAGTAGGAGGACTCTCCGGGACCTAGTGGGGCGGGCCAACGTCCTGACTTTC. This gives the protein CASRRTLRDLVGRANVLTF.

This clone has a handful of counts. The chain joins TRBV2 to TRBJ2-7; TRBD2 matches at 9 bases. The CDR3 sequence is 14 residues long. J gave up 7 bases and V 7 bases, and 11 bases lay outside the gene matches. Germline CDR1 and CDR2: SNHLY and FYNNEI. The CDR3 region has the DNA TGTGCCAGCATTGCGGCGGGAGGGGTAAATGAGCAGTACTTC. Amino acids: CASIAAGGVNEQYF. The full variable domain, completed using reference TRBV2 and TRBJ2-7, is EPEVTQTPSHQVTQMGQEVILRCVPISNHLYFYWYRQILGQKVEFLVSFYNNEISEKSEIFDDQFSVERPDGSNFTLKIRSTKLEDSAMYFCASIAAGGVNEQYFGPGTRLTVT.

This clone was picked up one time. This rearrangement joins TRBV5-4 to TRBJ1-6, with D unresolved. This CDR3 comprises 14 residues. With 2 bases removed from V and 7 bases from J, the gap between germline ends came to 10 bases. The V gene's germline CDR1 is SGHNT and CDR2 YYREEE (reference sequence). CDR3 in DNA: TGTGCCAGCAGCTTCTCAGGATCCAATTCACCCCTCCACTTT. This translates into CASSFSGSNSPLHF.

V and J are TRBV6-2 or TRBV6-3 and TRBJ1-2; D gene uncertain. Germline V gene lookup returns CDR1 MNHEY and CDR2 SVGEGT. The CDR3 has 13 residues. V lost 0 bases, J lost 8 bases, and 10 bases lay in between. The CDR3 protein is CASSYSRQAGYTF. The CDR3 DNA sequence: TGTGCCAGCAGTTACTCGCGCCAGGCGGGCTACACCTTC.

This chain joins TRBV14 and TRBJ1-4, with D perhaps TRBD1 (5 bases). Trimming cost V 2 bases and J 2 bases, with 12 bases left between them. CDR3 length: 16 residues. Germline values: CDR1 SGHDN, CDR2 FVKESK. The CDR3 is CASSQNPWGTNEKLFF. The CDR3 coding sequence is TGTGCCAGCAGCCAAAACCCCTGGGGCACTAATGAAAAACTGTTTTTT. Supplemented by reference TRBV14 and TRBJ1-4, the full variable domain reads EAGVTQFPSHSVIEKGQTVTLRCDPISGHDNLYWYRRVMGKEIKFLLHFVKESKQDESGMPNNRFLAERTGGTYSTLKVQPAELEDSGVYFCASSQNPWGTNEKLFFGSGTQLSVL.

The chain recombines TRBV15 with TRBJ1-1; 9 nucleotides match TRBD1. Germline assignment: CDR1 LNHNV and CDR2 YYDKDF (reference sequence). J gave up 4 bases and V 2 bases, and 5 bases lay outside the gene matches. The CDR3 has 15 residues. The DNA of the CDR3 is TGTGCCACCAGCAGAACCGGGACAGGGACCACTGAAGCTTTCTTT. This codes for CATSRTGTGTTEAFF.

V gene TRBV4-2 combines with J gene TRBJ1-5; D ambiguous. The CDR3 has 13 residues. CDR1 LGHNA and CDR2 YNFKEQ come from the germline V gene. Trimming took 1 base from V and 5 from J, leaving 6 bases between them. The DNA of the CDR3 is TGTGCCAGCAGCCAAGGGCGGGATCAGCCCCAGCATTTT. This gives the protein CASSQGRDQPQHF.

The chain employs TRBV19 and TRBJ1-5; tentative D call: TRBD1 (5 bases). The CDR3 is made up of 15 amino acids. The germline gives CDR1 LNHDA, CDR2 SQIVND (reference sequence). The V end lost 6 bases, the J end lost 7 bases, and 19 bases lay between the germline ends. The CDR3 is CASRADSSVGQPQHF. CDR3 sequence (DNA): TGTGCCAGTAGAGCCGACAGTTCGGTGGGGCAGCCCCAGCATTTT.

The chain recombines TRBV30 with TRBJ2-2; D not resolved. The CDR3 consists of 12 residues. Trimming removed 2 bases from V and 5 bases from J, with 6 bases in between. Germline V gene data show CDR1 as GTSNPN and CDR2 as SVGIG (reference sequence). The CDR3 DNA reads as TGTGCCTGGAGTCTAGGGACCGGGGAGCTGTTTTTT. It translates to CAWSLGTGELFF.

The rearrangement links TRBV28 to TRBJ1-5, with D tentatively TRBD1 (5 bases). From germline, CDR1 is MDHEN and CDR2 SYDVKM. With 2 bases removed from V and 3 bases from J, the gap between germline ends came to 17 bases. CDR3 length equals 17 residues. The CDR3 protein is CASSLIGSVRDNQPQHF. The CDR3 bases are TGTGCCAGCAGTTTAATTGGGTCGGTCAGGGACAATCAGCCCCAGCATTTT.

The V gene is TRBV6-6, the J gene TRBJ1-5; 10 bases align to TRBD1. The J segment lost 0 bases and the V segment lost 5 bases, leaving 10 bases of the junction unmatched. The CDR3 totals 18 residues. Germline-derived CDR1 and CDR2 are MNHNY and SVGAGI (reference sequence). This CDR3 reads CASSRDRGGSVSNQPQHF. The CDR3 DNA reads TGTGCCAGCAGTCGGGACAGGGGAGGGAGTGTTAGCAATCAGCCCCAGCATTTT.

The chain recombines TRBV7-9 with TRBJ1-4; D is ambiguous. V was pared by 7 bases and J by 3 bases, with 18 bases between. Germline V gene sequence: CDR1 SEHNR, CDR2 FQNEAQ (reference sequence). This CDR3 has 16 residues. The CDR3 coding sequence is TGTGCCAGCACCTCGGGAGCCATCCCAGCTAATGAAAAACTGTTTTTT. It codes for CASTSGAIPANEKLFF. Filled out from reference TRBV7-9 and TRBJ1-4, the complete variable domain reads DTGVSQNPRHKITKRGQNVTFRCDPISEHNRLYWYRQTLGQGPEFLTYFQNEAQLEKSRLLSDRFSAERPKGSFSTLEIQRTEQGDSAMYLCASTSGAIPANEKLFFGSGTQLSVL.